These T cell receptor beta chains were read from a single sample in a study of cytomegalovirus exposure and HLA in healthy donors. Clones were read by immunoSEQ multiplex PCR, and TCRdb kept only the in-frame ones, dropping some. The sample has around 210,000 clones, approximately 78% seen once; the top ten hold around 0.45%. Sample: PBMCs. Source of these receptors: a boy aged 5-17 years in good health and CMV-seronegative. CDR3s include the opening cysteine and the closing phenylalanine or tryptophan. The order of the fields is J gene, V gene, clone size, D gene, CDR3 protein, CDR3 DNA. The D gene is left open where the match is weak. Rows give clone size only sometimes, using once, few, many, or a class for an expanded clone.

>TRBJ1-2|TRBV27|-|-
CASSPLLSYGYTF
TGTGCCAGCAGTCCCCTGCTTAGCTATGGCTACACCTTC
>TRBJ1-2|TRBV6-5|few|TRBD1
CASSSGTGGYGYTF
TGTGCCAGCAGTTCCGGGACAGGGGGCTATGGCTACACCTTC
>TRBJ2-7|TRBV10-3|-|TRBD1
CAIKPGQGTYEQYF
TGTGCCATCAAGCCGGGACAGGGGACCTACGAGCAGTACTTC
>TRBJ1-1|TRBV9|-|-
CASSISPNTEAFF
TGTGCCAGCAGCATTAGCCCGAACACTGAAGCTTTCTTT
>TRBJ2-4|TRBV7-6|once|-
CASSLEETALAKNIQYF
TGTGCCAGCAGCTTAGAGGAGACAGCTTTAGCCAAAAACATTCAGTACTTC
>TRBJ2-1|TRBV6-1|-|TRBD2
CASPSGVSYNEQFF
TGTGCCAGCCCTAGCGGGGTCTCCTACAATGAGCAGTTCTTC
>TRBJ2-3|TRBV11-1|-|-
CASSLHRGGDTQYF
TGTGCCAGCAGCTTACACAGGGGGGGGGATACGCAGTATTTT
>TRBJ1-2|TRBV30|-|TRBD1
CAWGRGQGLGYTF
TGTGCCTGGGGCCGGGGACAGGGACTTGGCTACACCTTC
>TRBJ2-6|TRBV6-1|-|-
CASSELGGVNSGANVLTF
TGTGCCAGCAGTGAATTAGGGGGAGTGAACTCTGGGGCCAACGTCCTGACTTTC
>TRBJ1-4|TRBV19|-|-
CASSIGRDTEKLFF
TGTGCCAGTAGTATCGGCAGGGATACTGAAAAACTGTTTTTT
>TRBJ2-5|TRBV5-1|-|-
CASSLASVQETQYF
TGCGCCAGCAGCTTGGCGTCTGTTCAAGAGACCCAGTACTTC
>TRBJ2-3|TRBV29-1|-|-
CSVEPGGWGTDTQYF
TGCAGCGTGGAGCCAGGGGGGTGGGGCACAGATACGCAGTATTTT
>TRBJ2-1|TRBV13|few|TRBD2
CASRSPLGTSVPNEQFF
TGTGCCAGCAGGTCACCCCTGGGGACTAGCGTTCCCAATGAGCAGTTCTTC
>TRBJ2-5|TRBV12-2|-|-
CASRTMTSGRAFEETQYF
TGTGCAAGTCGCACCATGACTAGCGGGAGGGCCTTCGAAGAGACCCAGTACTTC
>TRBJ2-7|TRBV12-5|-|-
CASGHQGQNYEQYF
TGTGCTAGTGGCCACCAGGGACAAAATTACGAGCAGTACTTC
>TRBJ1-2|TRBV12-5|-|TRBD1
CASGLGRGDRVNAGYTF
TGTGCTAGTGGTTTGGGTCGAGGGGACAGGGTAAACGCTGGCTACACCTTC
>TRBJ1-3|TRBV5-4|-|TRBD1
CASSSNRGTGNTIYF
TGTGCCAGCAGCTCTAACAGGGGGACTGGAAACACCATATATTTT
>TRBJ2-3|TRBV25-1|once|-
CASSEPEGRGRDADTQYF
TGTGCCAGCAGTGAACCAGAAGGGAGGGGGAGAGATGCAGATACGCAGTATTTT
>TRBJ2-7|TRBV27|-|TRBD1
CASSLFSGQGSYEQYF
TGTGCCAGCAGTTTATTTTCGGGACAGGGGTCCTACGAGCAGTACTTC
>TRBJ1-1|TRBV10-2|few|TRBD1
CASTLGTGIEAFF
TGCGCCAGCACCCTCGGGACAGGGATTGAAGCTTTCTTT
>TRBJ1-2|TRBV11-3|-|-
CASSPPGQRYGYTF
TGTGCCAGCAGCCCCCCAGGGCAGCGCTATGGCTACACCTTC
>TRBJ2-7|TRBV4-2|-|TRBD2
CASSQGKAGQSSYEQYF
TGTGCCAGCAGCCAAGGGAAAGCGGGGCAAAGCTCCTACGAGCAGTACTTC
>TRBJ1-1|TRBV7-9|-|-
CASSYQGRTEAFF
TGTGCCAGCAGCTACCAGGGTCGCACTGAAGCTTTCTTT
>TRBJ2-7|TRBV5-1|-|TRBD1
CASSLGQGDSEQYF
TGCGCCAGCAGTCTAGGACAGGGCGATAGCGAGCAGTACTTC
>TRBJ2-1|TRBV9|-|TRBD2
CASSLAGGKYNEQFF
TGTGCCAGCAGCCTAGCGGGAGGGAAGTACAATGAGCAGTTCTTC
>TRBJ1-2|TRBV6-6|-|TRBD1
CASSFGQVGYGYTF
TGTGCCAGCAGTTTTGGACAGGTTGGCTATGGCTACACCTTC
>TRBJ1-2|TRBV9|-|TRBD1
CASSVGADRGAYGYTF
TGTGCCAGCAGCGTAGGGGCAGACAGGGGCGCATATGGCTACACCTTC
>TRBJ2-7|TRBV6-5|-|TRBD1
CASRDGTGYYEQYF
TGTGCCAGCAGGGATGGGACAGGGTACTACGAGCAGTACTTC
>TRBJ2-7|TRBV5-6|-|-
CASSSPGEQYF
TGTGCCAGCAGCTCGCCGGGCGAGCAGTACTTC
>TRBJ1-3|TRBV5-1|-|-
CASSLLGEGNTIYF
TGCGCCAGCAGCTTGTTAGGGGAAGGAAACACCATATATTTT